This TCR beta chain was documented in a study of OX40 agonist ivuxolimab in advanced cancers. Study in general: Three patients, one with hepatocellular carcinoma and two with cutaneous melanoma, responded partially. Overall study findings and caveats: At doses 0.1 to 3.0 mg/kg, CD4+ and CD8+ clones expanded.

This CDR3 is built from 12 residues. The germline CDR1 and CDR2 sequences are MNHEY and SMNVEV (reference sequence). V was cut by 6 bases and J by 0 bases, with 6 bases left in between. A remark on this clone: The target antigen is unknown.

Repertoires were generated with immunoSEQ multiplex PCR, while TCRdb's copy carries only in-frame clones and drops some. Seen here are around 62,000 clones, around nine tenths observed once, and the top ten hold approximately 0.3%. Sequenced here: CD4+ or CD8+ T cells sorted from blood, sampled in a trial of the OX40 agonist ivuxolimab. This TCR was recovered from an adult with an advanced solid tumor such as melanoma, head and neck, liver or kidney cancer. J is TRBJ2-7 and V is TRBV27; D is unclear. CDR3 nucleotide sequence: TGTGCCAGCAGCCCTCTCTCCTACGAGCAGTACTTC. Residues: CASSPLSYEQYF.